The TCR beta chain described here comes from a study of blood T cell repertoires in COVID-19. Overall study context: Both acute and convalescent COVID-19 samples were obtained from the United States, Italy and Spain. T cells, B-cell-depleted T cells, or PBMCs supplied cDNA or gDNA.

Methods used by the authors: Reference gene primers were amplified, and this amplification served to estimate nucleated cell counts. Repertoires were generated with immunoSEQ multiplex PCR, while TCRdb's copy carries only in-frame clones and drops some. From that table come the V and J calls and clone size; the DNA was used to work out D and trimming. The sample shows over 200,000 clones, approximately 88% of them seen only once. There are a few counts of this clone. The CDR3 spans 16 residues. The germline CDR1 and CDR2 sequences are SGHTA and FQGNSA. V lost 6 bases, J lost 1 base, and 18 bases lay in between.

What was sequenced was peripheral blood. The sequence derives from a human donor in a cohort sampled during active COVID-19. This chain connects TRBV7-2 to TRBJ1-1, with D maybe TRBD1 (5 bases). CDR3 nucleotides: TGTGCCAGCAGGGGAGGATTAGGGGCCAGGAACACTGAAGCTTTCTTT. It yields the protein CASRGGLGARNTEAFF.